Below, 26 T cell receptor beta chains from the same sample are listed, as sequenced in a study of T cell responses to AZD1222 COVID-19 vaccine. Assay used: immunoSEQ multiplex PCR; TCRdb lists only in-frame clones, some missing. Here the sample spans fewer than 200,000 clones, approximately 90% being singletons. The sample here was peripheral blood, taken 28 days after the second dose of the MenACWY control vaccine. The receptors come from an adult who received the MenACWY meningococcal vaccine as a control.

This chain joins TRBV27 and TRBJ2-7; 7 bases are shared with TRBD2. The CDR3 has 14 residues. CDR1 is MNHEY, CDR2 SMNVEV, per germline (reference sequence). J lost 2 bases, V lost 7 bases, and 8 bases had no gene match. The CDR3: CASISGGVPYEQYF. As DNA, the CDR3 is TGTGCCAGCATCAGTGGGGGGGTACCCTACGAGCAGTACTTC.

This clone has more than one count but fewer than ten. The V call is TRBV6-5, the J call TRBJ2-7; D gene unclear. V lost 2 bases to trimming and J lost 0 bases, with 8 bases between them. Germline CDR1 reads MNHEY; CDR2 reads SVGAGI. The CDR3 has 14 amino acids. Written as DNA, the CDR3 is TGTGCCAGCAGTTACGATCAGAGCTCCTACGAGCAGTACTTC. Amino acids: CASSYDQSSYEQYF.

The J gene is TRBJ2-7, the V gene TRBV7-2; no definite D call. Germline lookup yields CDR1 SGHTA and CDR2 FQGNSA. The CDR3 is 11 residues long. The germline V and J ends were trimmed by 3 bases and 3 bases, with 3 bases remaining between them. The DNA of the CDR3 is TGTGCCAGCAGCTTTTACTACGAGCAGTACTTC. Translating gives CASSFYYEQYF.

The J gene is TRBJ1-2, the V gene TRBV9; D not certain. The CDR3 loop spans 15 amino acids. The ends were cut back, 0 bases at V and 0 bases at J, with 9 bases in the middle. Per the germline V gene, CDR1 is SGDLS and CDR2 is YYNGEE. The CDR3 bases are TGTGCCAGCAGCGTAGACTTATCAGCTAACTATGGCTACACCTTC. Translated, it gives CASSVDLSANYGYTF.

The CDR3 loop reads CASSYSRTSGRLVPYNEQFF. CDR3 DNA: TGTGCCAGCAGTTACTCGAGGACTAGCGGGCGCCTAGTTCCTTACAATGAGCAGTTCTTC. The chain recombines TRBV6-2 or TRBV6-3 with TRBJ2-1; 11 bases align to TRBD2. Germline CDR1 is MNHEY and CDR2 is SVGEGT. V dropped 0 bases and J dropped 4; count of bases not matched to a gene: 14. The CDR3 loop spans 20 amino acids.

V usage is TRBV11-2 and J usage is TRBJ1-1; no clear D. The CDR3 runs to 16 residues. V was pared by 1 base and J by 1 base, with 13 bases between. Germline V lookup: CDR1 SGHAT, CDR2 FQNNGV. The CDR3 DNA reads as TGTGCCAGCAGCTTAGGGCCATGGCGGACGAACACTGAAGCTTTCTTT. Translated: CASSLGPWRTNTEAFF.

CDR3 sequence: CASSSNVGSFYEQYF. CDR3 nucleotides: TGTGCCAGCAGCTCAAATGTGGGCAGTTTTTACGAGCAGTACTTC. The chain has TRBV5-8 and TRBJ2-7; D remains ambiguous. V gave up 3 bases and J gave up 4 bases, with 17 bases separating them. CDR1 and CDR2 from the germline V gene are SGHTS and YDEGEE. This CDR3 is 15 amino acids long. The whole variable domain, filled in from reference TRBV5-8 and TRBJ2-7, reads EAGVTQSPTHLIKTRGQQATLRCSPISGHTSVYWYQQALGLGLQFLLWYDEGEERNRGNFPPRFSGRQFPNYSSELNVNALELEDSALYLCASSSNVGSFYEQYFGPGTRLTVT.

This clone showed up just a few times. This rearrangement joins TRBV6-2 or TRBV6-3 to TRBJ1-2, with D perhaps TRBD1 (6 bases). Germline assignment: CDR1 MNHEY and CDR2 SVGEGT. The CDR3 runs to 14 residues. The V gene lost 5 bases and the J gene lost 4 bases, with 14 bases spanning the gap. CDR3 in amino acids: CASSPLTGPYGYTF. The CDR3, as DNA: TGTGCCAGCAGTCCGCTGACAGGCCCCTATGGCTACACCTTC.

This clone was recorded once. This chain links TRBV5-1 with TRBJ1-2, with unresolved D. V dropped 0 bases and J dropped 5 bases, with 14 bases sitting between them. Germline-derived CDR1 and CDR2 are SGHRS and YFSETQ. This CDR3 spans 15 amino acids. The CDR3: CASSLGAGLQYGYTF. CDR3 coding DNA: TGCGCCAGCAGCTTGGGGGCCGGACTCCAATATGGCTACACCTTC.

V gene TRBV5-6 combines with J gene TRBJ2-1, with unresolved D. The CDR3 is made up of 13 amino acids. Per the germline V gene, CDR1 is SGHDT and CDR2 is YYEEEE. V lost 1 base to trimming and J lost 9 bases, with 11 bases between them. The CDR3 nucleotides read TGTGCCAGCAGCTTGATAACTGGCCCTGAGCAGTTCTTC. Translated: CASSLITGPEQFF. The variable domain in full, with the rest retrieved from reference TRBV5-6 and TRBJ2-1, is DAGVTQSPTHLIKTRGQQVTLRCSPKSGHDTVSWYQQALGQGPQFIFQYYEEEERQRGNFPDRFSGHQFPNYSSELNVNALLLGDSALYLCASSLITGPEQFFGPGTRLTVL.

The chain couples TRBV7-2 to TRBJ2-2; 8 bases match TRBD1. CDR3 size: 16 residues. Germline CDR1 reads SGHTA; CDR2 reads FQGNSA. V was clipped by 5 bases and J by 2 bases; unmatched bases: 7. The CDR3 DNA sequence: TGTGCCAGCAGCCCATTTGGGACAGGCAACACCGGGGAGCTGTTTTTT. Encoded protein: CASSPFGTGNTGELFF.

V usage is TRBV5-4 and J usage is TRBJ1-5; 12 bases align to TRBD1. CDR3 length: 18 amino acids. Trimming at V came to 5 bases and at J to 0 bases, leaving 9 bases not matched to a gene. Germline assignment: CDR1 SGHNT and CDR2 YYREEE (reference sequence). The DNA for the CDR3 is TGTGCCAGCAGTCACACCGGGACAGGGGGCAATAGCAATCAGCCCCAGCATTTT. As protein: CASSHTGTGGNSNQPQHF.

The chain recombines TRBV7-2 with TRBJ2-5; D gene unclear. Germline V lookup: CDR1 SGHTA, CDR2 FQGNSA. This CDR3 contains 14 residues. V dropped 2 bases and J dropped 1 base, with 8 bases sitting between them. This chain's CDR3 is CASSLSPTQETQYF. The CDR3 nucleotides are TGTGCCAGCAGCTTATCTCCAACCCAAGAGACCCAGTACTTC. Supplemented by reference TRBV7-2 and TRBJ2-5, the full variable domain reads GAGVSQSPSNKVTEKGKDVELRCDPISGHTALYWYRQSLGQGLEFLIYFQGNSAPDKSGLPSDRFSAERTGGSVSTLTIQRTQQEDSAVYLCASSLSPTQETQYFGPGTRLLVL.

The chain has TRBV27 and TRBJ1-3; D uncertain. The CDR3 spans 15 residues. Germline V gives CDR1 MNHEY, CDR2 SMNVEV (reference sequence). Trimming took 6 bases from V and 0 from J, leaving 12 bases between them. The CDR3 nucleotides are TGTGCCAGCAGAAGCCGGGCCTCCTCTGGAAACACCATATATTTT. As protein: CASRSRASSGNTIYF.

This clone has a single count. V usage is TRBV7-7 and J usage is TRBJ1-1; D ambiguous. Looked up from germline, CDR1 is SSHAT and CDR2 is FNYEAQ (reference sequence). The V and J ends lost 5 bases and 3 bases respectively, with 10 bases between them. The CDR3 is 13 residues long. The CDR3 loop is CASSLQRDTEAFF. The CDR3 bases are TGTGCCAGCAGCCTCCAGCGGGACACTGAAGCTTTCTTT.

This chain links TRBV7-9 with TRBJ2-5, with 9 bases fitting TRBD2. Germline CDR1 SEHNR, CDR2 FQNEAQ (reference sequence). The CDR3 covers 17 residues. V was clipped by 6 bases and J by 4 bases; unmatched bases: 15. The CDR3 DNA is TGTGCCAGCAGGTCCTTAAGGGCGGGAGGGGACCCAGAGACCCAGTACTTC. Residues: CASRSLRAGGDPETQYF.

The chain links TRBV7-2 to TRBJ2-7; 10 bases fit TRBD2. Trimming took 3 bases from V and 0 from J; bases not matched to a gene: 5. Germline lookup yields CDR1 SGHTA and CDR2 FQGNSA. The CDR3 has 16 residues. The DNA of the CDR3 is TGTGCCAGCAGCTTGGTCGGACTAGCGGCCTCCTACGAGCAGTACTTC. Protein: CASSLVGLAASYEQYF.

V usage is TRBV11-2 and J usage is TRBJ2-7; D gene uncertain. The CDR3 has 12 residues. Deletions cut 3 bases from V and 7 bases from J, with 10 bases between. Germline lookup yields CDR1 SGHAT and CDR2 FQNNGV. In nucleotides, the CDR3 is TGTGCCAGCAGCTTGAGACGTCCGGAGCAGTACTTC. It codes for CASSLRRPEQYF.

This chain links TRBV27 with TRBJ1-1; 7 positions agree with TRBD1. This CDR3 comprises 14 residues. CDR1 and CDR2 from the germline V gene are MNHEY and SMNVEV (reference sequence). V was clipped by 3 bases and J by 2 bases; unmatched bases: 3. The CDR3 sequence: CASSFTGVNTEAFF. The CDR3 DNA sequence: TGTGCCAGCAGTTTTACAGGGGTAAACACTGAAGCTTTCTTT.

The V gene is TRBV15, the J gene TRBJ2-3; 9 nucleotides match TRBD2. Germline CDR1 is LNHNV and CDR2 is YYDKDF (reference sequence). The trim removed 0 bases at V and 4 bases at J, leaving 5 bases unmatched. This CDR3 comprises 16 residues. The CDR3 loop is CATSRDPGLAPDTQYF. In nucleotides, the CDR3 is TGTGCCACCAGCAGAGATCCGGGACTAGCACCAGATACGCAGTATTTT.

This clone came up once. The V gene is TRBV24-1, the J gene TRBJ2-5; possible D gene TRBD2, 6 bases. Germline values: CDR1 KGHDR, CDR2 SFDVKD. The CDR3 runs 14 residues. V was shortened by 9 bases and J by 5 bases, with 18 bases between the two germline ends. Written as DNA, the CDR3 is TGTGCCACCTCCGGGACTCCTAATTGGGAGACCCAGTACTTC. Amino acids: CATSGTPNWETQYF.

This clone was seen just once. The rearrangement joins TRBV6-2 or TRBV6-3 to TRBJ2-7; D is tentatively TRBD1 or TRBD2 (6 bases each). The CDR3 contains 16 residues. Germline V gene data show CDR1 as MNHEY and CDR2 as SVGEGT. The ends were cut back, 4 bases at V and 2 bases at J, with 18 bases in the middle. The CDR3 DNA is TGTGCCAGCAGTTCCCTATCAGACAGGAGGGCCTACGAGCAGTACTTC. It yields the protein CASSSLSDRRAYEQYF.

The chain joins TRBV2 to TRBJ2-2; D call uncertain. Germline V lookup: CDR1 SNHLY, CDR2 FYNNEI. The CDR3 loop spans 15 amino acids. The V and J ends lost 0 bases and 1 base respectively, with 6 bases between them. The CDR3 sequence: CASSEALRNTGELFF. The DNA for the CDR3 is TGTGCCAGCAGTGAAGCGTTGCGGAACACCGGGGAGCTGTTTTTT.

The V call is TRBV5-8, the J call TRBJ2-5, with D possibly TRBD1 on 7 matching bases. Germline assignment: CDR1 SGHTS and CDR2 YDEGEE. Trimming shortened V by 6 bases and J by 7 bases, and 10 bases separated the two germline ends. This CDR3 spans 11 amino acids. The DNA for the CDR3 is TGTGCCAGCAACCAGGGGGGGACCCAGTACTTC. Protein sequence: CASNQGGTQYF.

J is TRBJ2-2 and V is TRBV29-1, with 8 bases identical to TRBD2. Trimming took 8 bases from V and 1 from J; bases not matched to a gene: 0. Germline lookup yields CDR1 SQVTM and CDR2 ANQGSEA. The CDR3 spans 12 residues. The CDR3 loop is CSTSGNTGELFF. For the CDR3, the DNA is TGCAGCACTAGCGGGAACACCGGGGAGCTGTTTTTT.

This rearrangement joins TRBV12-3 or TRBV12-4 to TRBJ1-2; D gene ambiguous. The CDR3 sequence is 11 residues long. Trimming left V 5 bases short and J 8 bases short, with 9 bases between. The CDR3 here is CASSGNRGYTF. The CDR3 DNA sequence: TGTGCCAGCAGTGGTAATAGGGGCTACACCTTC.